These T cell receptor beta chains were read from a single sample in a study of T cell changes during pregnancy in multiple sclerosis. The assay was immunoSEQ multiplex PCR, and TCRdb's table has in-frame clones only and misses some. The sample contains fewer than 110,000 clones, about 90% of which appear only once. This specimen was peripheral blood, taken after pregnancy. These receptor sequences come from a female donor with multiple sclerosis, enrolled in a pregnancy study. The CDR3 runs from the conserved cysteine through the conserved F or W. The listing skips clone size in some rows; elsewhere it reads once, few, many or a size class.

V | size | length | CDR3
TRBV18 | . | 15 | CASSPTAGVNYGYTF
TRBV7-6 | once | 17 | CASSQLASGGVNQPQHF
TRBV11-2 | . | 17 | CASSPNPGGGNTGELFF
TRBV5-1 | once | 19 | CASSSPGTSGGLSTDTQYF
TRBV6-1 | few | 13 | CASSVGLSYGYTF
TRBV7-3 | . | 15 | CASSLIRGKNTEAFF
TRBV7-9 | . | 15 | CASSLERLQGTEAFF
TRBV9 | . | 17 | CASSVDPDRVYGYGYTF
TRBV25-1 | . | 13 | CASSEQGWGELFF
TRBV6-6 | . | 14 | CASSEARGRETQYF
TRBV5-1 | . | 13 | CASSWGRANEAFF
TRBV7-2 | . | 17 | CASSFTADRGRNGELFF
TRBV25-1 | . | 15 | CASSDGQSTQETQYF
TRBV2 | . | 15 | CASSHQEIMPGELFF
TRBV9 | . | 16 | CASSGLGQGNTGELFF
TRBV7-9 | once | 13 | CASSLEVGREAFF
TRBV2 | . | 15 | CASNPLGQGAEKLFF
TRBV7-3 | . | 16 | CASSSAGGPGTGELFF
TRBV19 | . | 14 | CASVPTPRGTEAFF
TRBV18 | . | 11 | CATSGGGEQFF
TRBV5-4 | once | 14 | CASSPPGQGLGYTF
TRBV11-2 | . | 13 | CASRSGGPYGYTF
TRBV28 | once | 16 | CASSLQPQGGSTEAFF
TRBV6-4 | . | 15 | CASSITGGGNQPQHF
TRBV5-1 | . | 16 | CASSLAGQGFTDTQYF